The TCR beta chain under discussion was sequenced for a study of T cells expressing NK-cell markers. TCRdb reprocessed the 5' RACE reads, keeping one entry per CDR3 protein, no DNA. Its table records about 300,000 distinct CDR3 sequences. Germline loops: CDR1 SGHAT, CDR2 FQNNGV. The CDR3 length is 15 residues. This clonotype originated in a woman aged 18-70 years in good health. Sequencing was done on a sample of blood T cells: a sorted CD56 or NKG2C T cell subset, CD4+ or CD8+ T cells, or bulk PBMC T cells (not recorded which). This chain joins TRBV11-2 and TRBJ1-2. This CDR3 reads CASSLVPYTNYGYTF.